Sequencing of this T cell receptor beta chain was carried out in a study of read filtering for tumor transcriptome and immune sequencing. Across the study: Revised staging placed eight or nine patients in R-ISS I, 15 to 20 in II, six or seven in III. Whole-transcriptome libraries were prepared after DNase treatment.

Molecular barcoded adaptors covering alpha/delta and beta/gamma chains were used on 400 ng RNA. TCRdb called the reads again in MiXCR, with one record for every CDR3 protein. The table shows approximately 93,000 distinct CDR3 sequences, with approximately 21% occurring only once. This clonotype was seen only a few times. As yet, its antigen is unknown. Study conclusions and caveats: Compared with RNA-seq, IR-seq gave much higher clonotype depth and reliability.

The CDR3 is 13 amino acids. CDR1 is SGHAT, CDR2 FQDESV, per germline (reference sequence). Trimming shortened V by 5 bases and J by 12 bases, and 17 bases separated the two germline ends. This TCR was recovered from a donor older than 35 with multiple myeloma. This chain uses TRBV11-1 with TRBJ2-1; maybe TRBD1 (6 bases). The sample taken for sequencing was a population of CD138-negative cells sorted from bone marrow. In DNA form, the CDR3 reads TGTGCCAGCAGCCGGGACATCGGATTGAGGCAGTTCTTC. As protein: CASSRDIGLRQFF.